This TCR beta chain emerged from a study of Ad26.COV2.S vaccination and SARS-CoV-2 variants. Treatment reported: 15 to 20 received Ad26.COV2.S at low or high dose, single or two shots; about 5 received placebo; per-sample allocation not given. Day 63 after the first vaccine or placebo injection was the time point for sampling. The CDR3 is 17 residues long. With V trimmed by 3 bases and J by 1 base, 5 bases remained unmatched. From germline, CDR1 is LNHDA and CDR2 SQIVND (reference sequence). Sequencing used immunoSEQ multiplex PCR; TCRdb keeps in-frame clones, though not all of them. Of hundreds of thousands of clones in the sample, 70% to 90% were seen once.

The clonotype was recovered from a person aged 18-65 years who received the Ad26.COV2.S COVID-19 vaccine or a placebo. The V and J genes are TRBV19 and TRBJ2-1; 11 bases are a match to TRBD2. The input for sequencing was peripheral blood, taken in a trial of Ad26.COV2.S vaccine versus placebo. Written as DNA, the CDR3 is TGTGCCAGTAGTATGGTCACTAGCGGGGGATCCTACAATGAGCAGTTCTTC. As protein: CASSMVTSGGSYNEQFF.